The clone carrying this T cell receptor (beta chain) has a handful of counts. Its antigen is still unknown. Memory CD4+ T cells were sorted as CD4+CD45RO+CD25- cells. After constant-region reverse-primer amplification, full-length variable regions underwent semi-nested PCR with Nested Universal Primer A. TCRdb re-derived calls from the 5' RACE reads in MiXCR, one entry per CDR3 protein. The sample records roughly 40,000 distinct CDR3 sequences, 29% being singletons. Germline-derived CDR1 and CDR2 are SGHDT and YYEEEE. V lost 5 bases and J lost 4, with 16 bases in between. This CDR3 is built from 14 residues. Overall study findings and caveats: Tumor Treg TCRs overlapped most with tumor naive CD4+ cells. The larger-cohort validation was restricted to a single TCR beta V-J rearrangement rather than whole repertoires.

Input material: memory CD4+ T cells sorted from a lymph node. Regarding subset: memory CD4+ T cells, CD4+CD45RO+CD25-. J is TRBJ2-7 and V is TRBV5-6, with D possibly matching TRBD1 (5 bases). This TCR came from a female donor with breast cancer. CDR3 DNA: TGTGCCAGCAGGGAGCAGGGTTTGTGGTACGAGCAGTACTTC. Translation: CASREQGLWYEQYF.